The 27 T cell receptor beta chains given below trace back to one sample, sequenced in a study of blood T cell repertoires in COVID-19 (TCRdb year 2020). Libraries were built with the immunoSEQ multiplex PCR assay. TCRdb provides this immuneACCESS table in a form limited to in-frame rearrangements. Some clones are lacking; in checked studies, under half of them reflect an unresolved V gene, and why the rest are absent is not known. For this sample the table gives about 480,000 clones, of which approximately 90% were detected only once. The ten top clones hold about 2% of the sample. The sample was PBMCs or T cells enriched from blood (not recorded which). These receptors all stem from a woman between 35 and 50 years old who had recovered from COVID-19.

The count of this clone is one. The chain carries TRBV18 and TRBJ1-4; D gene unclear. There are 15 residues in the CDR3. CDR1 is KGHSH and CDR2 is LQKENI in the germline V gene. Trimming took off 3 bases at V and 1 base at J, with 9 bases between the two ends. Written as DNA, the CDR3 is TGTGCCAGCTCACCCACTCCGGGAACTAATGAAAAACTGTTTTTT. Encoded protein: CASSPTPGTNEKLFF.

This chain joins TRBV20-1 and TRBJ2-7; 7 bases are shared with TRBD1. With V trimmed by 5 bases and J by 8 bases, 6 bases remained unmatched. The CDR3 length is 11 residues. Germline V gene sequence: CDR1 DFQATT, CDR2 SNEGSKA (reference sequence). CDR3 in amino acids: CSALLQGQQYF. The CDR3, as DNA: TGCAGTGCTCTACTACAGGGGCAGCAGTACTTC.

This chain uses TRBV15 with TRBJ2-5, with 8 bases lining up with TRBD2. With V trimmed by 0 bases and J by 4 bases, 16 bases remained unmatched. Germline V lookup: CDR1 LNHNV, CDR2 YYDKDF (reference sequence). The CDR3 contains 19 residues. The CDR3 DNA sequence: TGTGCCACCAGCAGAGATAGGGGTTCAGGAGCGGGAGTCTTAGAGACCCAGTACTTC. It encodes CATSRDRGSGAGVLETQYF.

This chain connects TRBV10-2 to TRBJ1-1, with 9 nucleotides matching TRBD1. Germline-derived CDR1 and CDR2 are WSHSY and SAAADI. This CDR3 contains 12 residues. V lost 11 bases and J lost 7; bases outside the gene matches: 8. Here the CDR3 DNA reads TGCGCCGGAGGGTGGGGACAGGGTGAAGCTTTCTTT. It codes for CAGGWGQGEAFF.

The V and J genes are TRBV7-8 and TRBJ1-1; maybe TRBD1 (5 bases). The CDR3 consists of 13 residues. In germline, CDR1 is SGHVS, CDR2 FQNEAQ. The germline V and J ends were trimmed by 3 bases and 3 bases, with 8 bases remaining between them. The CDR3 DNA is TGTGCCAGCAGCTTCGCAGGGTACACTGAAGCTTTCTTT. It translates to CASSFAGYTEAFF.

The genes are TRBV7-9 and TRBJ2-7, with a possible D match to TRBD1 (6 bases). The CDR3 has 15 amino acids. Germline CDR1 and CDR2: SEHNR and FQNEAQ (reference sequence). V was cut by 2 bases and J by 2 bases, with 13 bases left in between. CDR3 residues: CASSLWQGYTYEQYF. CDR3 nucleotide sequence: TGTGCCAGCAGCTTATGGCAGGGGTACACCTACGAGCAGTACTTC.

The chain couples TRBV27 to TRBJ2-5; no reliable D call. Germline assignment: CDR1 MNHEY and CDR2 SMNVEV (reference sequence). This CDR3 is 15 amino acids long. V dropped 5 bases and J dropped 0 bases, with 13 bases sitting between them. The CDR3 DNA sequence: TGTGCCAGCAGTACCTTCACTGACTACCAAGAGACCCAGTACTTC. Translation: CASSTFTDYQETQYF.

CDR3 protein: CASSYPGQGLSGNTIYF. CDR3 nucleotide sequence: TGTGCCAGCAGCTACCCTGGACAGGGCCTCTCTGGAAACACCATATATTTT. The J gene is TRBJ1-3, the V gene TRBV2; the match to TRBD1 covers 8 bases. Trimming at V came to 6 bases and at J to 0 bases, leaving 10 bases not matched to a gene. This CDR3 is built from 17 residues. The V gene's germline CDR1 is SNHLY and CDR2 FYNNEI.

The chain joins TRBV2 to TRBJ2-5, with D possibly being TRBD2 (5 bases). Between the trimmed V and J ends, which lost 8 bases and 1 base, there was a span of 11 bases. Germline lookup yields CDR1 SNHLY and CDR2 FYNNEI. The CDR3 runs to 13 residues. The CDR3 sequence is CASVDYFQETQYF. CDR3 in DNA: TGTGCCAGCGTTGACTACTTCCAAGAGACCCAGTACTTC.

The V and J genes are TRBV9 and TRBJ1-1; TRBD1 is a possible D gene (6 bases). CDR1 SGDLS and CDR2 YYNGEE come from the germline V gene. This CDR3 is built from 14 residues. The V end lost 4 bases, the J end lost 4 bases, and 14 bases lay between the germline ends. The CDR3 sequence: CASSSTGGGTEAFF. CDR3 DNA sequence: TGTGCCAGCAGCTCGACAGGCGGGGGCACTGAAGCTTTCTTT. Filled out from reference TRBV9 and TRBJ1-1, the complete variable domain reads DSGVTQTPKHLITATGQRVTLRCSPRSGDLSVYWYQQSLDQGLQFLIQYYNGEERAKGNILERFSAQQFPDLHSELNLSSLELGDSALYFCASSSTGGGTEAFFGQGTRLTVV.

The chain uses TRBV7-8 and TRBJ2-1; 10 bases are a match to TRBD2. The CDR3 sequence is 22 residues long. Germline V lookup: CDR1 SGHVS, CDR2 FQNEAQ. With 1 base clipped from V and 5 bases from J, the junction kept 23 bases outside the gene matches. The CDR3, as DNA: TGTGCCAGCAGCTTAGACTTAGGGGTGCGCAAACTGGGAGGACTAGCGGACAATGAGCAGTTCTTC. Protein: CASSLDLGVRKLGGLADNEQFF.

This chain connects TRBV20-1 to TRBJ2-3, with a weak D call TRBD2 (6 bases). Germline CDR1 and CDR2: DFQATT and SNEGSKA (reference sequence). CDR3 length equals 14 residues. V was clipped by 3 bases and J by 4 bases, with 14 bases between them. The CDR3 DNA is TGCAGTGCTAGTTGGCTAGCGATGGCAGATACGCAGTATTTT. Its protein product is CSASWLAMADTQYF.

The gene calls are TRBV4-3 and TRBJ2-4, with TRBD1 matching 9 bases. Germline values: CDR1 LGHNA, CDR2 YSLEER. The junction had 6 bases not matched to a gene; V was cut back by 4 bases and J by 2 bases. This CDR3 has 16 residues. Written as DNA, the CDR3 is TGCGCCAGCAGCCTGCGGACAGGGGCATCCAAAAACATTCAGTACTTC. Its translation: CASSLRTGASKNIQYF.

The chain combines TRBV13 with TRBJ2-3, with 9 bases matching TRBD1. This CDR3 comprises 14 residues. From germline, CDR1 is PRHDT and CDR2 FYEKMQ (reference sequence). J gave up 6 bases and V 5 bases, and 6 bases lay outside the gene matches. This CDR3 is CASSLRDREDTQYF. DNA of the CDR3: TGTGCCAGCAGCCTCCGGGACAGGGAGGATACGCAGTATTTT.

The genes are TRBV18 and TRBJ2-7; 7 bases are a match to TRBD1. V trimming: 4 bases; J trimming: 3 bases; junction bases outside the gene matches: 3. The germline CDR1 and CDR2 sequences are KGHSH and LQKENI. This CDR3 has 13 residues. The DNA of the CDR3 is TGTGCCAGCTCACGAGGACAGGACTACGAGCAGTACTTC. Translation: CASSRGQDYEQYF.

DNA of the CDR3: TGTGCCAGCACCGGGACAGGTCATCTTAACTATGGCTACACCTTC. Protein product: CASTGTGHLNYGYTF. The rearrangement links TRBV27 to TRBJ1-2; 8 bases line up with TRBD1. After removal of 7 bases from V and 1 base from J, the junction contained 8 bases not matched to a gene. Germline CDR1 is MNHEY and CDR2 is SMNVEV (reference sequence). The CDR3 contains 15 residues.

This CDR3 reads CASSGSGQGYNEQFF. CDR3 DNA sequence: TGTGCCAGCAGCGGGTCGGGACAGGGCTACAATGAGCAGTTCTTC. The V and J genes are TRBV9 and TRBJ2-1; 9 positions agree with TRBD1. The germline CDR1 and CDR2 sequences are SGDLS and YYNGEE. The trim removed 3 bases at V and 3 bases at J, leaving 4 bases unmatched. The CDR3 extends over 15 amino acids.

The CDR3: CATSGVAASYEQYF. CDR3 DNA: TGTGCCACCAGTGGAGTAGCGGCTTCCTACGAGCAGTACTTC. V gene TRBV24-1 combines with J gene TRBJ2-7; maybe TRBD2 (6 bases). Trimming shortened V by 5 bases and J by 1 base, and 11 bases separated the two germline ends. There are 14 residues in the CDR3. The germline V gene has CDR1 KGHDR and CDR2 SFDVKD.

The V and J genes are TRBV27 and TRBJ1-2; 9 bases line up with TRBD1. With V trimmed by 4 bases and J by 4 bases, 13 bases remained unmatched. This CDR3 contains 17 residues. Looked up from germline, CDR1 is MNHEY and CDR2 is SMNVEV (reference sequence). CDR3 in DNA: TGTGCCAGCAGTTCAGTCGGGGACAGGGATGGATCCTATGGCTACACCTTC. This encodes CASSSVGDRDGSYGYTF.

This clone was observed a single time. The chain uses TRBV12-3 or TRBV12-4 and TRBJ1-2; D gene uncertain. V was shortened by 4 bases and J by 7 bases, with 10 bases between the two germline ends. The CDR3 has 12 residues. DNA for the CDR3: TGTGCCAGCAGTTCCGTCCCCTTTGGCTACACCTTC. Residues: CASSSVPFGYTF.

The J gene is TRBJ1-1, the V gene TRBV7-9; 7 bases map to TRBD1. Germline V gives CDR1 SEHNR, CDR2 FQNEAQ (reference sequence). This CDR3 is built from 14 residues. Trimming removed 3 bases from V and 6 bases from J; junction bases left unmatched: 7. CDR3 in amino acids: CASSFRDSQSEAFF. The CDR3 nucleotides read TGTGCCAGCAGCTTCCGGGACAGTCAATCTGAAGCTTTCTTT.

The chain recombines TRBV9 with TRBJ2-7, with D perhaps matching TRBD2 (6 bases). Germline V gives CDR1 SGDLS, CDR2 YYNGEE. Deletions cut 5 bases from V and 2 bases from J, with 17 bases between. The CDR3 spans 15 residues. CDR3 sequence: CASSRGVRRAYEQYF. The CDR3 coding sequence is TGTGCCAGCAGTCGAGGTGTGAGGAGGGCCTACGAGCAGTACTTC.

V usage is TRBV6-5 and J usage is TRBJ2-7; TRBD2 aligns across 12 bases. The V segment lost 2 bases and the J segment 6 bases; nucleotides outside the gene matches: 5. CDR1 is MNHEY, CDR2 SVGAGI, per germline. This CDR3 comprises 15 residues. The CDR3 here is CASSYGLAGTFEQYF. Written as DNA, the CDR3 is TGTGCCAGCAGTTACGGACTAGCGGGGACATTCGAGCAGTACTTC.

As concerns this clone: Germline and junction disagree at one end, which may indicate a read error. V gene TRBV7-2 combines with J gene TRBJ2-7; TRBD2 matches 9 bases. The CDR3 is 12 residues long. Germline V gene sequence: CDR1 SGHTA, CDR2 FQGNSA. CDR3 sequence: CASSLEGTSRHF. Here the CDR3 DNA reads TGTGCCAGCAGCTTAGAAGGGACTAGCAGACACTTC.

The table lists this clone with a count of one. The rearrangement joins TRBV5-4 to TRBJ2-1, with D possibly TRBD1 on 5 matching bases. V was pared by 3 bases and J by 7 bases, with 17 bases between. There are 15 residues in the CDR3. The germline gives CDR1 SGHNT, CDR2 YYREEE (reference sequence). The CDR3 loop reads CASSYFLPGMNEQFF. The CDR3 DNA is TGTGCCAGCAGCTATTTTTTGCCAGGGATGAATGAGCAGTTCTTC.

The J gene is TRBJ2-7, the V gene TRBV10-3; weak D call: TRBD2 (6 bases). Trimming pared 0 bases from V and 6 bases from J, leaving 21 bases between. Germline CDR1 and CDR2: ENHRY and SYGVKD. This CDR3 comprises 17 residues. The CDR3 loop reads CAISESSREKSMVEQYF. The CDR3 bases are TGTGCCATCAGTGAGTCATCCCGGGAGAAGTCGATGGTCGAGCAGTACTTC.

The J gene is TRBJ2-5, the V gene TRBV5-1; perhaps TRBD2 as D (6 bases). From germline, CDR1 is SGHRS and CDR2 YFSETQ. Trimming left V 3 bases short and J 5 bases short, with 11 bases between. The CDR3 loop spans 13 amino acids. The CDR3 loop reads CASSSRDLETQYF. For the CDR3, the DNA is TGCGCCAGCAGCTCCCGGGACTTGGAGACCCAGTACTTC. Drawing the rest from reference TRBV5-1 and TRBJ2-5, the complete variable domain is KAGVTQTPRYLIKTRGQQVTLSCSPISGHRSVSWYQQTPGQGLQFLFEYFSETQRNKGNFPGRFSGRQFSNSRSEMNVSTLELGDSALYLCASSSRDLETQYFGPGTRLLVL.